This is a list of T cell receptor beta chains from one sample in a study of molecular identifiers for immune sequencing clone quantification. TCRdb passed the PCR reads through MiXCR, listing each CDR3 protein once. The sample has under 600,000 distinct CDR3 sequences; roughly 25% are singletons. Sequenced: naive CD8+ T cells from blood, with Jurkat cell RNA spiked in. Every receptor here comes from a human donor in good health. Some libraries in this study had Jurkat cell RNA spiked in. Each CDR3 is given with its conserved first and last residue. Each record gives: V gene, clone size, CDR3 protein. Not all rows give a size; the values are once, few, many and, for expanded clones, a class.

TRBV30 few CAWSVRGTGELFF
TRBV6-4 NA CASSEVPNTGELFF
TRBV30 NA CAWDRDPEQYF
TRBV20-1 NA CSARWRSQPYGQYF
TRBV6-1 many CASSEGLLGTDTQYF
TRBV20-1 few CSARDSTGANQPQHF
TRBV6-1 few CASSEYEVSGTEAFF
TRBV6-6 NA CASSYEGTAGELFF
TRBV20-1 NA CSASLDREGLAKNIQYF
TRBV7-9 many CASSSHWREWSDTQYF
TRBV19 NA CAGSGTTNEKLFF
TRBV29-1 many CSVQNPGPGVNYGYTF
TRBV6-2/TRBV6-3 NA CASSSMDSPEPPYF
TRBV24-1 NA CATSDRLAGVHTGELFF
TRBV7-9 few CASTPEVLGHEQYF